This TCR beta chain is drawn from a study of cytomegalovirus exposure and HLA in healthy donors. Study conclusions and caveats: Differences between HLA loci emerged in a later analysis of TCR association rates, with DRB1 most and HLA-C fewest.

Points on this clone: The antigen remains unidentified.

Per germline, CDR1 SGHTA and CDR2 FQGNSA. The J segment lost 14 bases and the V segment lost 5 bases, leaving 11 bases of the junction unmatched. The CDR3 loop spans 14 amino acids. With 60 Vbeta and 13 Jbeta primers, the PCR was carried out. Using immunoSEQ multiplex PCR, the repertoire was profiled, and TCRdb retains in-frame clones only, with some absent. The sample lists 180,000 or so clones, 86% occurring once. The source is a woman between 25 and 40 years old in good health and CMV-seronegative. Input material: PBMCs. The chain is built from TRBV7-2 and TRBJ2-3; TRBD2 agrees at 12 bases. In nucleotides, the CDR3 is TGTGCCAGCAGCCCCGTGAGTCTAGCGGGAGGGTGGTATTTT. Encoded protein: CASSPVSLAGGWYF.